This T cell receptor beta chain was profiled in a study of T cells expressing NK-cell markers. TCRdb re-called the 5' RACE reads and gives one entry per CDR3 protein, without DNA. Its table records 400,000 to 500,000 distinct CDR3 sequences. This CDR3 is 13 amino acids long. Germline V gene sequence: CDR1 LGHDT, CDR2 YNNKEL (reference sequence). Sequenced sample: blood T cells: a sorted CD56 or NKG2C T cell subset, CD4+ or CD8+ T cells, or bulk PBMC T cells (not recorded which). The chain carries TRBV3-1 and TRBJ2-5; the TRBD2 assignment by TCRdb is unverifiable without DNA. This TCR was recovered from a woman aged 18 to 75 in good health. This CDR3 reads CASSRTSGETQYF.